Described below is a single T cell receptor (beta chain) sequence and its context. This CDR3 contains 14 residues. Per germline, CDR1 SGHRS and CDR2 YFSETQ. Trimming pared 4 bases from V and 7 bases from J, leaving 17 bases between. This entry belongs to a study of OX40 agonist ivuxolimab in advanced cancers. TCRdb's table, derived via immunoSEQ multiplex PCR, lists solely in-frame clones and lacks some. Altogether some 98,000 clones are present, about 92% being singletons, with the ten largest covering around 0.28%. This clonotype originated in an adult with an advanced solid tumor such as melanoma, head and neck, liver or kidney cancer. V gene TRBV5-1 combines with J gene TRBJ1-2; D possibly corresponds to TRBD1 (6 bases). Sequences were derived from CD4+ or CD8+ T cells sorted from blood, sampled in a trial of the OX40 agonist ivuxolimab. CDR3 residues: CASSLGEQGGGYTF. CDR3 nucleotide sequence: TGCGCCAGCAGCCTTGGGGAACAGGGCGGTGGCTACACCTTC.